These T cell receptor beta chains were read from a single sample in a study. TCRdb reanalysed the 5' RACE reads using MiXCR and keeps one entry per CDR3 protein. The sample shows 50,000 to 65,000 distinct CDR3 sequences, about 28% of them seen only once. Source material: tumor-infiltrating memory CD4+ T cells sorted from the breast tumor. The receptor source for this set is a female donor with breast cancer. CDR3s include the opening cysteine and the closing phenylalanine or tryptophan. The D gene is left open where the match is weak. Some rows have no size entry. The others give once, few or many, or a class for an expanded clone.

d_call j_call v_call clone_size cdr3_nt cdr3_aa
. TRBJ1-5 TRBV30 . TGTGCCTGGAGTGGCGGACCTTATCAGCCCCAGCATTTT CAWSGGPYQPQHF
TRBD2 TRBJ2-1 TRBV7-6 few TGTGCCAGCAGCCTTAGCGGGATGGGGGAGCAGTTCTTC CASSLSGMGEQFF
. TRBJ1-1 TRBV6-6 once TGTGCCAGCAGTTACAACCCAGTTTACACTGAAGCTTTCTTT CASSYNPVYTEAFF
TRBD1 TRBJ2-3 TRBV4-3 . TGCGCCAGCAGCCAAGAAGGGACAGGGGTCACAGATACGCAGTATTTT CASSQEGTGVTDTQYF
TRBD1 TRBJ2-3 TRBV6-5 . TGTGCCAGCAGTTACTCGGGGAGGACAGGGGGGAAAGATACGCAGTATTTT CASSYSGRTGGKDTQYF
TRBD2 TRBJ2-1 TRBV7-3 many TGTGCCAGCAGCAGAGCGGGTAGGGGAGGGGAGCAGTTCTTC CASSRAGRGGEQFF
. TRBJ1-1 TRBV6-5 many TGTGCCAGCAGTTACGGCAGTAACACTGAAGCTTTCTTT CASSYGSNTEAFF
. TRBJ2-5 TRBV18 . TGTGCCAGCTCACCACAAGAGGAGACCCAGTACTTC CASSPQEETQYF
TRBD1 TRBJ1-1 TRBV20-1 many TGCAGTGCTGTGAGGGGGCCGGGAACTGAAGCTTTCTTT CSAVRGPGTEAFF
TRBD2 TRBJ2-3 TRBV7-8 . TGTGCCAGCAGCTACGGGGCAGTGACGGGAGGGCCAGCAGATACGCAGTATTTT CASSYGAVTGGPADTQYF
. TRBJ1-6 TRBV28 few TGTGCCAGCAGTTTATATACCGGCGGGAATTCACCCCTCCACTTT CASSLYTGGNSPLHF
. TRBJ1-1 TRBV5-1 many TGCGCCAGCAGCCCGAATACCGGACAGAAGGAAGCTTTCTTT CASSPNTGQKEAFF
TRBD2 TRBJ2-7 TRBV6-5 . TGTGCCAGCAGTTCCGGGAGGGCCGAGCAGTACTTC CASSSGRAEQYF
. TRBJ1-1 TRBV6-2/TRBV6-3 . TGTGCCAGCAGATCGGGACGGAGGAACACTGAAGCTTTCTTT CASRSGRRNTEAFF
TRBD1 TRBJ1-5 TRBV6-1 . TGTGCCAGCAGCGTGGACAGGGTTAGTCCCCAGCATTTT CASSVDRVSPQHF
TRBD1 TRBJ1-1 TRBV5-1 . TGCGCCAGCGGAGGTGGGGACAGCCGCACTGAAGCTTTCTTT CASGGGDSRTEAFF
. TRBJ2-1 TRBV7-3 once TGTGCCAGCAGCCCTAGTACGGCGACCGCTGAGCAGTCCTTC CASSPSTATAEQSF
TRBD1 TRBJ1-2 TRBV20-1 . TGCAGTGCTAGAGAAATGGACAGGGCATATAACTATGGCTACACCTTC CSAREMDRAYNYGYTF
. TRBJ1-2 TRBV29-1 few TGCAGCGTTGAAAGCCCAGACAGATACTATGGCTACACCTTC CSVESPDRYYGYTF
. TRBJ1-5 TRBV5-6 few TGTGCCAGCAGCCGGGGGGTCAATCAGCCCCAGCATTTT CASSRGVNQPQHF
. TRBJ2-1 TRBV11-2 . TGTGCCAGCAGCCAAGGACCGGGCAGCAATGAGCAGTTCTTC CASSQGPGSNEQFF
TRBD1 TRBJ2-5 TRBV7-9 . TGTGCCAGCAGCTTGTACCCCGGACAGGGGGCAGAGACCCAGTACTTC CASSLYPGQGAETQYF
TRBD1 TRBJ1-5 TRBV28 few TGTGCCAGCAGGAGACAGGGGGTAATTCAGCCCCAGCATTTT CASRRQGVIQPQHF
TRBD1 TRBJ1-6 TRBV4-3 . TGCGCCAGCAGCCAAGATTCCCGCGCAGGGGGTAATTCACCCCTCCACTTT CASSQDSRAGGNSPLHF
. TRBJ2-7 TRBV29-1 many TGCAGCGTTGAAATCGGGACGGGCTACGAGCAGTACTTC CSVEIGTGYEQYF
TRBD2 TRBJ2-1 TRBV7-2 few TGTGCCAGCAGCCTATACCCTATCCTTAGCGGGGATGAGCAGTTCTTC CASSLYPILSGDEQFF
TRBD1 TRBJ2-1 TRBV7-2 medium-sized TGTGCCAGCGCCCCAGGGGGCCGGTACAATGAGCAGTTCTTC CASAPGGRYNEQFF
. TRBJ2-1 TRBV29-1 many TGCAGCGTGGTCCCGAGGGAACAAGAGAATGAGCAGTTCTTC CSVVPREQENEQFF
TRBD1 TRBJ2-7 TRBV15 . TGTGCCACCAGCAGGCCCGGACAGGGAACAAACGAGCAGTACTTC CATSRPGQGTNEQYF
TRBD2 TRBJ2-1 TRBV12-3/TRBV12-4 . TGTGCCAGCAGTTTAAGCCTAGCGGGAGATTCCAATGAGCAGTTCTTC CASSLSLAGDSNEQFF